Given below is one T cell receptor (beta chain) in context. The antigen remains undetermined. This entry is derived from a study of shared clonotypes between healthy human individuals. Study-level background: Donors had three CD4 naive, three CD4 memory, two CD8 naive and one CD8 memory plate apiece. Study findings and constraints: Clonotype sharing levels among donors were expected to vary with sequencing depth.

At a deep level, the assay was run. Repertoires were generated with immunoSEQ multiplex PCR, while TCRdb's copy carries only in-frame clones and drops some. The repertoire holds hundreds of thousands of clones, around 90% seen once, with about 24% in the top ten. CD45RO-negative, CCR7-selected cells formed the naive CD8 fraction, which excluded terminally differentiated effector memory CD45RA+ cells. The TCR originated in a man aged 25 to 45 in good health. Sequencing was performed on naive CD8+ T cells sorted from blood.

The CDR3, as DNA: TGTGCCAGCAGCATCGGGACAGGGCTTTTTAACACTGAAGCTTTCTTT. It codes for CASSIGTGLFNTEAFF. The chain carries TRBV7-2 and TRBJ1-1, with 9 bases that match TRBD1. After removal of 5 bases from V and 2 bases from J, the junction contained 9 bases not matched to a gene. CDR1 and CDR2 from the germline V gene are SGHTA and FQGNSA. The CDR3 totals 16 residues.